This T cell receptor (beta chain) came from a study of T cells in Graves' hyperthyroidism and ophthalmopathy. Trimming took 5 bases from V and 4 from J; bases not matched to a gene: 8. The CDR3 is 16 residues long. CDR1 is MNHNS, CDR2 SASEGT, per germline. This clonotype occurred many times. There were TCR beta CDR3 regions amplified from RNA transcripts. Initially, a first-round RT-PCR of the TCR CDR3 employed the HTBI primer set. TCRdb independently ran MiXCR on the multiplex PCR reads; one entry per CDR3 protein. Of around 280,000 distinct CDR3 sequences listed, less than 15% are singletons. The chain links TRBV6-1 to TRBJ2-3, with 11 bases that match TRBD2. This clonotype was sampled from a woman aged 25 to 39 with Graves' hyperthyroidism that later progressed to Graves' ophthalmopathy. Source material: blood. The DNA for the CDR3 is TGTGCCAGCAGTCGCTTAGCGGGAGGGCCAGCAGATACGCAGTATTTT. Translating gives CASSRLAGGPADTQYF.